This is a list of T cell receptor beta chains from one sample in a study of blood T cell repertoires in COVID-19. Sequencing used immunoSEQ multiplex PCR; TCRdb keeps in-frame clones, though not all of them. Seen here are about 330,000 clones, roughly 88% observed once, and the top ten hold around 4%. What was sequenced was peripheral blood. The receptors derive from a woman between 50 and 59 years old with active or convalescent COVID-19. CDR3s include the opening cysteine and the closing phenylalanine or tryptophan. D genes are given only for firm matches. Size values are once, few and many counts, or a class for expanded clones, and some rows have none.

clone_size: .
j_call: TRBJ1-2
d_call: .
v_call: TRBV6-1
cdr3_aa: CASRGPGEGYTF
cdr3_nt: TGTGCCAGCCGCGGGCCCGGTGAAGGCTACACCTTC

clone_size: .
j_call: TRBJ1-2
d_call: .
v_call: TRBV7-2
cdr3_aa: CASSLWEGAYGYTF
cdr3_nt: TGTGCCAGCAGCTTATGGGAGGGCGCGTATGGCTACACCTTC

clone_size: .
j_call: TRBJ2-1
d_call: TRBD1
v_call: TRBV7-2
cdr3_aa: CASSARQGQLEQFF
cdr3_nt: TGTGCCAGCAGCGCGCGACAGGGACAGCTTGAGCAGTTCTTC

clone_size: .
j_call: TRBJ2-6
d_call: .
v_call: TRBV28
cdr3_aa: CASSRTVSDLFNVLTF
cdr3_nt: TGTGCCAGCAGCAGGACAGTGTCGGACCTTTTCAACGTCCTGACTTTC

clone_size: .
j_call: TRBJ2-6
d_call: .
v_call: TRBV4-2
cdr3_aa: CASSPLLQGTGANVLTF
cdr3_nt: TGTGCCAGCAGCCCACTTTTACAGGGAACTGGGGCCAACGTCCTGACTTTC

clone_size: .
j_call: TRBJ2-7
d_call: .
v_call: TRBV7-2
cdr3_aa: CASSSPGDYEQYF
cdr3_nt: TGTGCCAGCAGTTCCCCCGGGGACTACGAGCAGTACTTC

clone_size: .
j_call: TRBJ2-3
d_call: TRBD1
v_call: TRBV29-1
cdr3_aa: CSVGRDRVVPRGDTQYF
cdr3_nt: TGCAGCGTGGGGAGGGACAGGGTGGTGCCCCGCGGGGATACGCAGTATTTT

clone_size: .
j_call: TRBJ2-3
d_call: .
v_call: TRBV3-1/TRBV3-2
cdr3_aa: CASSQLTGGSTDTQYF
cdr3_nt: TGTGCCAGCAGCCAACTTACGGGGGGCAGCACAGATACGCAGTATTTT

clone_size: .
j_call: TRBJ2-1
d_call: .
v_call: TRBV7-6
cdr3_aa: CASSSRGADRNSYNEQFF
cdr3_nt: TGTGCCAGCAGCTCTCGAGGAGCCGACAGGAACTCCTACAATGAGCAGTTCTTC

clone_size: once
j_call: TRBJ2-7
d_call: .
v_call: TRBV6-2/TRBV6-3
cdr3_aa: CASSYSGPYEQYF
cdr3_nt: TGTGCCAGCAGTTACTCGGGGCCATACGAGCAGTACTTC

clone_size: .
j_call: TRBJ1-5
d_call: TRBD1
v_call: TRBV19
cdr3_aa: CASSGQGSLAQPQHF
cdr3_nt: TGTGCCAGTAGCGGACAGGGAAGTCTTGCTCAGCCCCAGCATTTT

clone_size: .
j_call: TRBJ2-6
d_call: .
v_call: TRBV7-3
cdr3_aa: CASSPSSGANVLTF
cdr3_nt: TGTGCCAGCAGCCCGAGCTCTGGGGCCAACGTCCTGACTTTC

clone_size: .
j_call: TRBJ2-7
d_call: .
v_call: TRBV7-9
cdr3_aa: CASSSSGGYEQYF
cdr3_nt: TGTGCCAGCAGCTCCAGCGGCGGGTACGAGCAGTACTTC

clone_size: .
j_call: TRBJ2-7
d_call: TRBD2
v_call: TRBV9
cdr3_aa: CASSVLAGGSEQYF
cdr3_nt: TGTGCCAGCAGCGTTTTAGCGGGGGGTAGTGAGCAGTACTTC

clone_size: .
j_call: TRBJ1-6
d_call: .
v_call: TRBV27
cdr3_aa: CASSEQGPNSPLHF
cdr3_nt: TGTGCCAGCAGTGAACAGGGACCCAATTCACCCCTCCACTTT

clone_size: few
j_call: TRBJ1-1
d_call: .
v_call: TRBV11-3
cdr3_aa: CASSLSGQNTEAFF
cdr3_nt: TGTGCCAGCAGCTTATCCGGACAGAATACTGAAGCTTTCTTT

clone_size: .
j_call: TRBJ2-3
d_call: TRBD1
v_call: TRBV4-3
cdr3_aa: CASSQERTGGTDTQYF
cdr3_nt: TGCGCCAGCAGCCAAGAAAGGACAGGGGGGACAGATACGCAGTATTTT